The subject of this entry is one TCR beta chain. Its antigen is not known. The donors comprised healthy bone marrow donors. This sample is part of a study of cytomegalovirus exposure and HLA in healthy donors. CDR1 MGHRA and CDR2 YSYEKL come from the germline V gene. Trimming removed 0 bases at V and 4 bases at J, with 9 bases between. The CDR3 sequence is 14 residues long. Findings and caveats of the study: CMV serostatus was the sole immune exposure information available. Several top significant clusters appeared, in a later analysis, to be linked to common viral pathogens.

60 Vbeta and 13 Jbeta primers were used in PCR. Here immunoSEQ multiplex PCR was the method, and the copy in TCRdb shows in-frame clones only, minus some. The data show more than 45,000 clones, approximately 84% seen once. The specimen sequenced was PBMCs. The genes are TRBV4-1 and TRBJ1-1; D may be TRBD1 (5 bases). The TCR was taken from a man aged 45 to 65 in good health and CMV-seronegative. The CDR3 is CASSQETGSTEAFF. The CDR3, as DNA: TGCGCCAGCAGCCAAGAAACAGGTTCCACTGAAGCTTTCTTT.